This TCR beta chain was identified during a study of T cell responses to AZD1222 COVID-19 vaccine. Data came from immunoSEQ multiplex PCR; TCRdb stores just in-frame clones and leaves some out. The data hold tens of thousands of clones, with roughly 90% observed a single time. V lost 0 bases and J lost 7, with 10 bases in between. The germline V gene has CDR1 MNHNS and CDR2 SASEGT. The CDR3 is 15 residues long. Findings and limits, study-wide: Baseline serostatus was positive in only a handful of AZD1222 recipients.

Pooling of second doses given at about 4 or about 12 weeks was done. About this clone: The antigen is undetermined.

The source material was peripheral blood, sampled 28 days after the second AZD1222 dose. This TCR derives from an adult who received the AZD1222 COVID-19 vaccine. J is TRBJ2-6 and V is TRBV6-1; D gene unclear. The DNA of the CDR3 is TGTGCCAGCAGTGAAGCGCCCGCCAGAGCCAACGTCCTGACTTTC. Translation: CASSEAPARANVLTF.